The rows below give T cell receptor beta chains drawn from one sample of a study of blood T cell repertoires in COVID-19. Data came from immunoSEQ multiplex PCR; TCRdb stores just in-frame clones and leaves some out. The data contain 350,000 to 500,000 clones, 80% to 90% of them singletons. Material: peripheral blood. The receptors here all came from a young man with COVID-19, enrolled during active disease. Both conserved end residues are part of each CDR3. The D gene is left open where the match is weak.

V gene	D gene	J gene	CDR3 protein
TRBV9	NA	TRBJ2-2	CASSSWTGRDAGELFF
TRBV19	NA	TRBJ1-5	CATGEEQPQHF
TRBV3-1/TRBV3-2	NA	TRBJ2-2	CASSRSVTGELFF
TRBV7-9	NA	TRBJ2-7	CASSTSTGNYEQYF
TRBV7-8	NA	TRBJ2-1	CASSQETIYNEQFF
TRBV2	TRBD1	TRBJ2-1	CASSRIDRGPYNEQFF
TRBV5-1	TRBD2	TRBJ2-3	CASSLAGGVDTQYF
TRBV29-1	NA	TRBJ1-1	CSAWTEMNTEAFF
TRBV6-2/TRBV6-3	TRBD2	TRBJ2-3	CASSWRLAGGPTTDTQYF
TRBV15	NA	TRBJ2-2	CATSREQPGTTGELFF
TRBV5-1	TRBD1	TRBJ2-5	CASSPGTAQETQYF
TRBV6-5	NA	TRBJ1-3	CASRSDRYSGNTIYF
TRBV3-1/TRBV3-2	TRBD2	TRBJ2-1	CASSQERSGGRGEQFF
TRBV12-3/TRBV12-4	TRBD1	TRBJ2-5	CASRRDSQETQYF
TRBV7-2	TRBD2	TRBJ2-1	CASSLVASGSFYEQFF
TRBV6-5	NA	TRBJ2-2	CASNQGIGELFF
TRBV25-1	TRBD1	TRBJ2-7	CASRRTGVYEQYF
TRBV7-9	NA	TRBJ2-7	CASSSLVTTLPYEQYF
TRBV5-1	TRBD2	TRBJ2-3	CASSLLAGESVDTQYF
TRBV27	NA	TRBJ2-3	CASSLQGRFTDTQYF
TRBV2	TRBD1	TRBJ2-1	CASSVQGTYNEQFF
TRBV6-1	TRBD2	TRBJ2-1	CASSDGTSFRQFF
TRBV19	NA	TRBJ2-7	CASSSAPSSSYEQYF
TRBV12-3/TRBV12-4	TRBD1	TRBJ1-1	CASSLVAGGAFF
TRBV5-6	NA	TRBJ2-2	CASTQGSYRGELFF
TRBV7-2	NA	TRBJ2-5	CASSPAGRRETQYF
TRBV2	NA	TRBJ1-1	CASSEARRGRTEAFF
TRBV25-1	TRBD2	TRBJ2-1	CASSEGGGGAVDEQFF
TRBV27	NA	TRBJ1-1	CASRDGGGGVMNTEAFF
TRBV5-1	NA	TRBJ2-3	CASSAGRTVSTDTQYF
TRBV5-1	NA	TRBJ2-3	CASGPDRPARNTQYF
TRBV19	NA	TRBJ2-7	CASGPGGYEQYF
TRBV19	TRBD1	TRBJ1-5	CASSSDRVHQPQHF
TRBV2	TRBD2	TRBJ2-1	CASSGLAGVGDEQFF
TRBV6-2/TRBV6-3	TRBD1	TRBJ2-5	CASSSHQDRVGAETQYF